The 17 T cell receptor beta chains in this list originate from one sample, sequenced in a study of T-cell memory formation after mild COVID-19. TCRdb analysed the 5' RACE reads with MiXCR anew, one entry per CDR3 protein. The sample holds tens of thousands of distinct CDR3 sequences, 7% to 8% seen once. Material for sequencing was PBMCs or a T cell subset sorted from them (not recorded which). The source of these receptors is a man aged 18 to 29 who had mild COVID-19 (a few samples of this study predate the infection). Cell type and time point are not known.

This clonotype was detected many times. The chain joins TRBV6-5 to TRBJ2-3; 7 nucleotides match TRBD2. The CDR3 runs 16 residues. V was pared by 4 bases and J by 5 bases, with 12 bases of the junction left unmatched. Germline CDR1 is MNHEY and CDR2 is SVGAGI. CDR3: CASSSSGRGIVDTQYF. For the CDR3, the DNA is TGTGCCAGCAGTTCCTCGGGGCGGGGGATCGTAGATACGCAGTATTTT.

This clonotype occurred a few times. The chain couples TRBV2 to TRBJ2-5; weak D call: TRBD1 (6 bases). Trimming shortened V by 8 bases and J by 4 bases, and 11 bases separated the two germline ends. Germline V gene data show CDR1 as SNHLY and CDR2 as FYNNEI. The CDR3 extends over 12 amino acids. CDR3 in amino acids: CASGGRGETQYF. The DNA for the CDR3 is TGTGCCAGCGGGGGCAGGGGAGAGACCCAGTACTTC.

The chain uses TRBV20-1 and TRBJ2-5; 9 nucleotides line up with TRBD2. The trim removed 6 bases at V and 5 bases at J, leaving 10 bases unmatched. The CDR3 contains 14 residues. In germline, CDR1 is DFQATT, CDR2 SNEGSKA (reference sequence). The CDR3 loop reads CSAPAGGLPETQYF. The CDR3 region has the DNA TGCAGTGCGCCAGCGGGGGGCCTTCCTGAGACCCAGTACTTC.

In nucleotides, the CDR3 is TGTGCCAGCAGCAAAGATGGGGTACAGCGGGGGGCCTTCTCCTACGAGCAGTACTTC. It specifies CASSKDGVQRGAFSYEQYF. The chain combines TRBV21-1 with TRBJ2-7; the listed D gene, TRBD2, was not tested against the DNA. TRBV21-1 is annotated as a pseudogene. The CDR3 runs to 19 residues.

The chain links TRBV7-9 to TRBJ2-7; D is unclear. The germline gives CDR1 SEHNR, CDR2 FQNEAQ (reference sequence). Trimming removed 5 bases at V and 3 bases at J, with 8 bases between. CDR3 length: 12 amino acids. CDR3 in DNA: TGTGCCAGCAGCCGAGACAACTACGAGCAGTACTTC. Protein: CASSRDNYEQYF.

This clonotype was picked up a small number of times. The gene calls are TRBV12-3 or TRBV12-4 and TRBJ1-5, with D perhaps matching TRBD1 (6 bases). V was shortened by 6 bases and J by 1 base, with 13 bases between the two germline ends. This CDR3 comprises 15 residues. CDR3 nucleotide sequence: TGTGCCAGCAGGTCAGGGGTTTCGAGCAATCAGCCCCAGCATTTT. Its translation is CASRSGVSSNQPQHF.

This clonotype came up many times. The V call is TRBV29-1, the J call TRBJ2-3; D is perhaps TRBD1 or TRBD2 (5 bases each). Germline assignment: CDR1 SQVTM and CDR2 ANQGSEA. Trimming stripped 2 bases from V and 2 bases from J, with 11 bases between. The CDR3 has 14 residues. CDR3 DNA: TGCAGCGTTGAATTCGGGGCCGCCACAGATACGCAGTATTTT. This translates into CSVEFGAATDTQYF.

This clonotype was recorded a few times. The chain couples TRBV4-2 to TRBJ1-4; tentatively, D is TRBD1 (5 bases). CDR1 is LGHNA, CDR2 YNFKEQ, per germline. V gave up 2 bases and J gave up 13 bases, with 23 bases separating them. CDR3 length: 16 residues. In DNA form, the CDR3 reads TGTGCCAGCAGCCAAAGTTTTGGGGCCTACCCACTCAGACTGTTTTTT. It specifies CASSQSFGAYPLRLFF.

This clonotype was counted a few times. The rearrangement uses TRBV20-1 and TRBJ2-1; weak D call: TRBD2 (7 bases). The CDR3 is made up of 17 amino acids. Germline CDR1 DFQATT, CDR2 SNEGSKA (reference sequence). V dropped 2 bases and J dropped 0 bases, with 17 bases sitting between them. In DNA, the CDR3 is TGCAGTGCTAGACCTCGGGGGCGGGGGAGCTCCTACAATGAGCAGTTCTTC. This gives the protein CSARPRGRGSSYNEQFF.

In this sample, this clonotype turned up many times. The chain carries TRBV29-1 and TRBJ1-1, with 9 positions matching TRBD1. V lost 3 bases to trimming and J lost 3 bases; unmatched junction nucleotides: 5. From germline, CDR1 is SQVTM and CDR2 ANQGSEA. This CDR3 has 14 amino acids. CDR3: CSVEWDRVHTEAFF. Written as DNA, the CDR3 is TGCAGCGTTGAGTGGGACAGGGTCCACACTGAAGCTTTCTTT.

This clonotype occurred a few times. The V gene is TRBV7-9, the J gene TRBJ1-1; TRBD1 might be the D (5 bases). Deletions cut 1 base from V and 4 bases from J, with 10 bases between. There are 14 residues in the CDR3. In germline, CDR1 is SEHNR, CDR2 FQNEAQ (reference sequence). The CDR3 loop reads CASSLGGQGTEAFF. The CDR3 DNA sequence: TGTGCCAGCAGCTTAGGGGGCCAGGGCACTGAAGCTTTCTTT.

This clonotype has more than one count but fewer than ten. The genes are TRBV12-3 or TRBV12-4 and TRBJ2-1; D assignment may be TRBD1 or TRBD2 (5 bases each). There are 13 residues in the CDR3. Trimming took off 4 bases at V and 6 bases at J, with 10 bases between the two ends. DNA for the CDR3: TGTGCCAGCAGTTCCGGGGCTCTCAATGAGCAGTTCTTC. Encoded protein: CASSSGALNEQFF.

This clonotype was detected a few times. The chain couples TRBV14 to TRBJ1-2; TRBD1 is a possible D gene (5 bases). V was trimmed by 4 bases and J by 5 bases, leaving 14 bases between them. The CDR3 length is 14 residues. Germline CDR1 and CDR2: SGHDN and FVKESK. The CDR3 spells CASSPIRGGYGYTF. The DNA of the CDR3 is TGTGCCAGCAGCCCTATTCGGGGGGGATATGGCTACACCTTC.

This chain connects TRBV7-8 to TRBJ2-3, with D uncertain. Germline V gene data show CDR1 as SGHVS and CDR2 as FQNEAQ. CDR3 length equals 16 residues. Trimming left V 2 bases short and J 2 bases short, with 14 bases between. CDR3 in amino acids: CASSLRPQGYTDTQYF. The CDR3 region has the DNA TGTGCCAGCAGCTTACGACCGCAAGGGTACACAGATACGCAGTATTTT.

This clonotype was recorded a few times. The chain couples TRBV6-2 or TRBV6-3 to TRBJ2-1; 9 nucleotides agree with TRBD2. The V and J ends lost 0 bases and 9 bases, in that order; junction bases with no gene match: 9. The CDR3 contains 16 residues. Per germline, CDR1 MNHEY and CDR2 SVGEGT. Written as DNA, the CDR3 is TGTGCCAGCAGTTACTCCTGGCGGGGGGGCCAGGGTGAGCAGTTCTTC. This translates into CASSYSWRGGQGEQFF.

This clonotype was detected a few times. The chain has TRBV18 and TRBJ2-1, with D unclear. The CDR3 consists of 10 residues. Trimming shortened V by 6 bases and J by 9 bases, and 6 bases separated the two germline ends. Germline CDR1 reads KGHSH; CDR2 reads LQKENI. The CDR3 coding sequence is TGTGCCAGCTCCGGCGGTGAGCAGTTCTTC. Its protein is CASSGGEQFF. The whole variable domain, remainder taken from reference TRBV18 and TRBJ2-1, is NAGVMQNPRHLVRRRGQEARLRCSPMKGHSHVYWYRQLPEEGLKFMVYLQKENIIDESGMPKERFSAEFPKEGPSILRIQQVVRGDSAAYFCASSGGEQFFGPGTRLTVL.

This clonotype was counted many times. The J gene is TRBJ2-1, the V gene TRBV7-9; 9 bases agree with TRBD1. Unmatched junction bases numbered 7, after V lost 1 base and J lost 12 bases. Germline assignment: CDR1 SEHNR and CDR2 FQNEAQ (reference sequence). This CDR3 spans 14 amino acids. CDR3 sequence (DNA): TGTGCCAGCAGCTTAGGACAAGACAGGGGGTTGCAGTTCTTC. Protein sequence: CASSLGQDRGLQFF.